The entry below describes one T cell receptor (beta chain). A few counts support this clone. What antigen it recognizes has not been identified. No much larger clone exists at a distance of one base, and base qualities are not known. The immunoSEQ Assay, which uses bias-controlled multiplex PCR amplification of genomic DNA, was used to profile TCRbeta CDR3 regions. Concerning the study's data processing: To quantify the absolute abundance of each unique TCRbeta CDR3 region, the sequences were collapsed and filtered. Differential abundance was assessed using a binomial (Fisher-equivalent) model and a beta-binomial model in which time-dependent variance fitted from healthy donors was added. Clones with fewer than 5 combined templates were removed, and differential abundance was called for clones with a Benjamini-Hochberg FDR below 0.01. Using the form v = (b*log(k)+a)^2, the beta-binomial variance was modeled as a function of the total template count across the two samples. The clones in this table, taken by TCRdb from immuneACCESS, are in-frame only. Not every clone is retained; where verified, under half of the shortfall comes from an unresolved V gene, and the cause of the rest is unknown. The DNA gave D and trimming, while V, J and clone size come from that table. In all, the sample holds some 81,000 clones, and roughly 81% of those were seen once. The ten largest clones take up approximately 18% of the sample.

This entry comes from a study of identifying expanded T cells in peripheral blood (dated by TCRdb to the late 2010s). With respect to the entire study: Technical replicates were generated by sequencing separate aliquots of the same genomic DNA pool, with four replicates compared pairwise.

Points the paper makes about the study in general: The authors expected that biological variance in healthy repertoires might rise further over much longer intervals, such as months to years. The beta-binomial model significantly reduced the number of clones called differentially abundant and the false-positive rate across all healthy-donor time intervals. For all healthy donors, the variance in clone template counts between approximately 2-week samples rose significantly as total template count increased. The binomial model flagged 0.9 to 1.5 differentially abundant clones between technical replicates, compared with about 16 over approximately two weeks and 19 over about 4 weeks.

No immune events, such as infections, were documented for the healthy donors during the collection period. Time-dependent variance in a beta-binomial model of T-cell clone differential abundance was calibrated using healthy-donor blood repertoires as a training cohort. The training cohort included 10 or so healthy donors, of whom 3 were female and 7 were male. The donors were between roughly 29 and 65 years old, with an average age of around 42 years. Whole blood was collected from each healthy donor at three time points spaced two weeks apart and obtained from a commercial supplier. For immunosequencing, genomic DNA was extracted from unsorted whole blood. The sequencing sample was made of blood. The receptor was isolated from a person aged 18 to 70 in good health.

The DNA reads TGCAGCGTTTCAACTAGCGGGAGCTCAAATGAGCAGTTCTTC. Its protein product is CSVSTSGSSNEQFF. The sequence joins TRBV29-1 to TRBJ2-1; 11 middle bases align to TRBD2. V has 5 bases trimmed and J has 7 bases trimmed; junction bases matching no gene number 7. According to the germline V gene, CDR1 reads SQVTM and CDR2 reads ANQGSEA. Taken from cysteine to phenylalanine, the CDR3 has 14 residues. The kept DNA is CDR3 alone, 42 bases in frame from the first base.